Shown below are 14 T cell receptor beta chains from a single sample sequenced in a study of T-cell reconstitution after alpha-beta-depleted transplantation in children. Unique molecular identifiers tagged the TCRbeta library. TCRdb independently ran MiXCR on the PCR reads; one entry per CDR3 protein. The sample consists of about 540,000 distinct CDR3 sequences, roughly 18% of them appearing once. Material: PBMCs from the stem cell graft donor, obtained from the stem cell graft. These receptors all stem from a human donor who donated a stem cell graft to a child with acute lymphoblastic leukemia.

J is TRBJ1-3 and V is TRBV12-3 or TRBV12-4; weak D call: TRBD1 (6 bases). This CDR3 is built from 14 residues. The germline V and J ends were trimmed by 6 bases and 4 bases, with 13 bases remaining between them. The CDR3 loop is CASRGRDIGNTIYF. CDR3 coding DNA: TGTGCCAGCAGAGGCCGGGACATCGGAAACACCATATATTTT.

This clonotype came up a few times. The rearrangement uses TRBV2 and TRBJ2-7; D perhaps matches TRBD2 (6 bases). Trimming took off 2 bases at V and 3 bases at J, with 14 bases between the two ends. Germline-derived CDR1 and CDR2 are SNHLY and FYNNEI. The CDR3 consists of 15 residues. CDR3 nucleotide sequence: TGTGCCAGCAGTGAAATCGCGGGGAGTCGCTACGAGCAGTACTTC. Its protein is CASSEIAGSRYEQYF.

In this sample, this clonotype turned up a few times. A junction end diverges from the germline sequence, so it may reflect a read error. This rearrangement joins TRBV20-1 to TRBJ2-7; D is perhaps TRBD2 (6 bases). This CDR3 has 17 residues. The germline CDR1 and CDR2 sequences are DFQATT and SNEGSKA (reference sequence). This CDR3 reads CSAREWRGGTTPYGQYF. The CDR3 DNA reads TGCAGTGCTAGAGAGTGGCGGGGCGGGACCACACCCTACGGGCAGTACTTC.

The V and J genes are TRBV5-6 and TRBJ1-1; D unresolved. CDR1 and CDR2 from the germline V gene are SGHDT and YYEEEE. CDR3 length: 15 residues. The V end was cut by 1 base, the J end by 6 bases, with 16 bases between. The CDR3 DNA reads TGTGCCAGCAGCTTGAGGCTCCCGATGGCCGCTGAAGCTTTCTTT. Amino acids: CASSLRLPMAAEAFF.

The rearrangement uses TRBV27 and TRBJ1-1; the D gene is possibly TRBD1 (5 bases). V lost 2 bases and J lost 0, with 19 bases in between. Germline CDR1 is MNHEY and CDR2 is SMNVEV (reference sequence). This CDR3 spans 18 amino acids. Written as DNA, the CDR3 is TGTGCCAGCAGTTTAAAAGCCCGGGGCGTGGGTATGAACACTGAAGCTTTCTTT. This gives the protein CASSLKARGVGMNTEAFF.

The chain is built from TRBV29-1 and TRBJ2-1; unclear D gene. The CDR3 has 14 amino acids. The germline gives CDR1 SQVTM, CDR2 ANQGSEA. The V gene lost 2 bases and the J gene lost 0 bases, with 8 bases spanning the gap. The CDR3, as DNA: TGCAGCGTTGAACTCCCAAGCTCCTACAATGAGCAGTTCTTC. Protein sequence: CSVELPSSYNEQFF.

V usage is TRBV11-1 and J usage is TRBJ2-7; D perhaps matches TRBD1 (5 bases). In germline, CDR1 is SGHAT, CDR2 FQDESV (reference sequence). Between the trimmed V and J ends, which lost 5 bases and 1 base, there was a span of 9 bases. The CDR3 loop spans 13 amino acids. Written as DNA, the CDR3 is TGTGCCAGCAGCCCGGACATGTCCTACGAGCAGTACTTC. Amino acids: CASSPDMSYEQYF.

The V gene is TRBV11-1, the J gene TRBJ2-4, with 10 bases aligning to TRBD2. The CDR3 runs 16 residues. The germline CDR1 and CDR2 sequences are SGHAT and FQDESV (reference sequence). With V trimmed by 3 bases and J by 3 bases, 5 bases remained unmatched. CDR3 residues: CASSFGLAEGKNIQYF. The CDR3 region has the DNA TGTGCCAGCAGCTTCGGACTAGCGGAGGGCAAAAACATTCAGTACTTC.

The CDR3 sequence is CASSLRTGEDYGYTF. In DNA, the CDR3 is TGTGCCAGCAGCTTAAGGACAGGGGAGGACTATGGCTACACCTTC. The rearrangement joins TRBV7-8 to TRBJ1-2; 9 nucleotides align to TRBD1. V lost 2 bases, J lost 3 bases, and 4 bases stayed unmatched. Germline V gives CDR1 SGHVS, CDR2 FQNEAQ. The CDR3 sequence is 15 residues long.

This clonotype was picked up many times. The V gene is TRBV5-6, the J gene TRBJ2-7; the D is unclear. This CDR3 is built from 11 residues. Per the germline V gene, CDR1 is SGHDT and CDR2 is YYEEEE. The V and J ends lost 6 bases and 5 bases respectively, with 9 bases between them. The CDR3 nucleotides read TGTGCCAGCACGGCCGGAAACGAGCAGTACTTC. Protein: CASTAGNEQYF.

The V and J genes are TRBV15 and TRBJ1-5; the D gene is possibly TRBD1 (6 bases). Trimming took off 4 bases at V and 1 base at J, with 17 bases between the two ends. Germline assignment: CDR1 LNHNV and CDR2 YYDKDF (reference sequence). The CDR3 sequence is 17 residues long. This chain's CDR3 is CATSNPRQVLSNQPQHF. Written as DNA, the CDR3 is TGTGCCACCAGCAACCCACGACAGGTGCTAAGCAATCAGCCCCAGCATTTT.

This clonotype was detected only a few times. The chain links TRBV5-1 to TRBJ2-1; 13 nucleotides agree with TRBD2. The V segment lost 3 bases and the J segment 4 bases; nucleotides outside the gene matches: 7. The CDR3 runs to 17 residues. In germline, CDR1 is SGHRS, CDR2 YFSETQ. The CDR3 DNA reads TGCGCCAGCAGCTCCGCCCCGGGACTAGCGGGGTACAATGAGCAGTTCTTC. Translating it yields CASSSAPGLAGYNEQFF.

The chain joins TRBV5-1 to TRBJ2-2; 8 bases agree with TRBD1. The CDR3 sequence is 17 residues long. Germline CDR1 is SGHRS and CDR2 is YFSETQ. V lost 4 bases and J lost 6; bases outside the gene matches: 14. CDR3 region: CASSPPPTGEAPGELFF. The CDR3 region has the DNA TGCGCCAGCAGCCCGCCTCCGACAGGGGAGGCTCCCGGGGAGCTGTTTTTT.

V usage is TRBV19 and J usage is TRBJ2-2; 12 nucleotides line up with TRBD2. Losses at the gene ends were 5 bases for V and 5 bases for J; bases not matched to a gene: 15. CDR3 length equals 19 residues. Germline V CDR1 and CDR2: LNHDA, SQIVND (reference sequence). CDR3 sequence (DNA): TGTGCCAGTAGTCCCCCGCCGACTAGCGGGAGCGTTTGGACCGGGGAGCTGTTTTTT. Amino acid sequence: CASSPPPTSGSVWTGELFF.